The T cell receptor (beta chain) under discussion was sequenced for a study of cytomegalovirus exposure and HLA in healthy donors. With respect to this clone: Relative to the germline gene, one junction end is altered; a read error may explain this.

CDR3 length: 12 residues. Germline V CDR1 and CDR2: SEHNR, FQNEAQ (reference sequence). In the PCR, 60 Vbeta and 13 Jbeta primers were used. Produced via immunoSEQ multiplex PCR; TCRdb's table is partial and in-frame only. The table lists some 160,000 clones, approximately 80% of them singletons. V usage is TRBV7-9 and J usage is TRBJ1-2; a possible D gene is TRBD1 (5 bases). The sequence derives from a male donor in good health and CMV-seropositive. Source material: PBMCs. CDR3: CSSSIDSYGYTF. The DNA of the CDR3 is TGTTCCAGCAGCATTGACAGCTATGGCTACACCTTC. Together with reference TRBV7-9 and TRBJ1-2, the CDR3 gives the full variable domain: DTGVSQNPRHKITKRGQNVTFRCDPISEHNRLYWYRQTLGQGPEFLTYFQNEAQLEKSRLLSDRFSAERPKGSFSTLEIQRTEQGDSAMYLCSSSIDSYGYTFGSGTRLTVV.